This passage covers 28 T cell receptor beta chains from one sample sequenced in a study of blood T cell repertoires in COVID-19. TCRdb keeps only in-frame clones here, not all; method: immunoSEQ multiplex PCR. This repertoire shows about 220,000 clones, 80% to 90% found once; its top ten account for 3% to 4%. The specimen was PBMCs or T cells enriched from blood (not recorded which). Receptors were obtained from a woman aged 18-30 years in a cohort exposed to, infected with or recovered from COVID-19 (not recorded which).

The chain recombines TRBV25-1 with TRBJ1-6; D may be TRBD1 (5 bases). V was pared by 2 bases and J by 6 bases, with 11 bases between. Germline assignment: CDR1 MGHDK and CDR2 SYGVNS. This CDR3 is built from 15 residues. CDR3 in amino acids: CASSEVGGGNSPLHF. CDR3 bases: TGTGCCAGCAGTGAAGTGGGGGGGGGTAATTCACCCCTCCACTTT. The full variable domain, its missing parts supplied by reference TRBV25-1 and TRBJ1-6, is EADIYQTPRYLVIGTGKKITLECSQTMGHDKMYWYQQDPGMELHLIHYSYGVNSTEKGDLSSESTVSRIRTEHFPLTLESARPSHTSQYLCASSEVGGGNSPLHFGNGTRLTVT.

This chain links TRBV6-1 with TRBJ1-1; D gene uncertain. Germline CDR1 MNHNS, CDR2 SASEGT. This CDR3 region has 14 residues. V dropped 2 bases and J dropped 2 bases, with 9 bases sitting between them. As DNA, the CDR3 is TGTGCCAGCAGTGAAACTCATTCCAACACTGAAGCTTTCTTT. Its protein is CASSETHSNTEAFF.

CDR3 DNA sequence: TGTGCCAGCAGCCAAGAAAGGCGGGTCGGGCTAGCGCGATACGAGCAGTACTTC. This sequence encodes CASSQERRVGLARYEQYF. The V and J genes are TRBV14 and TRBJ2-7; possible D gene TRBD2, 6 bases. Germline V gene lookup returns CDR1 SGHDN and CDR2 FVKESK. The V end lost 0 bases, the J end lost 4 bases, and 22 bases lay between the germline ends. CDR3 size: 18 residues.

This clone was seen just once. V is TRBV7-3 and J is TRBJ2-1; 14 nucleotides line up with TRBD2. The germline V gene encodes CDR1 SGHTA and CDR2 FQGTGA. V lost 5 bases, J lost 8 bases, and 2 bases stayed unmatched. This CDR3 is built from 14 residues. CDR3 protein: CASSGTSGSYEQFF. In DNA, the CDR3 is TGTGCCAGCAGCGGGACTAGCGGGAGCTATGAGCAGTTCTTC.

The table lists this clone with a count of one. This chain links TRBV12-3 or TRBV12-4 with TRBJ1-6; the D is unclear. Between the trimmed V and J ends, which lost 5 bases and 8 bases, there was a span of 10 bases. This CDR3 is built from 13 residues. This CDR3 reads CASSVKSYSPLHF. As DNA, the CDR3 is TGTGCCAGCAGTGTGAAGAGTTATTCACCCCTCCACTTT.

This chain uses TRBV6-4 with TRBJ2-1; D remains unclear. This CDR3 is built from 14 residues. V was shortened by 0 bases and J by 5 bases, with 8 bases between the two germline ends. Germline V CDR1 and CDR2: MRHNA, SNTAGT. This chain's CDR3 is CASSDSGGNNEQFF. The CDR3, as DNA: TGTGCCAGCAGTGACTCTGGCGGTAACAATGAGCAGTTCTTC.

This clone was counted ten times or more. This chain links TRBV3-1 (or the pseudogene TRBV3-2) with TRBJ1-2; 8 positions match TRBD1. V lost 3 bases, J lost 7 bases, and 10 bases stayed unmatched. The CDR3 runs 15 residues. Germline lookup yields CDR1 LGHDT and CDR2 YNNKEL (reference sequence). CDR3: CASSQAYDRGGGYTF. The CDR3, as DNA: TGTGCCAGCAGCCAGGCCTACGACAGGGGAGGTGGCTACACCTTC.

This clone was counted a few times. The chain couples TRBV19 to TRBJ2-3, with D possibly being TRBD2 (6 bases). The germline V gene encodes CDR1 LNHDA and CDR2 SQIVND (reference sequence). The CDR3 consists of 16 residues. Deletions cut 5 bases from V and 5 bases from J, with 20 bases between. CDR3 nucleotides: TGTGCCAGTAGTCAAGGGACTTTTTCCAGGGTAGATACGCAGTATTTT. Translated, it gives CASSQGTFSRVDTQYF. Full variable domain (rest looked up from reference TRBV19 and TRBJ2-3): DGGITQSPKYLFRKEGQNVTLSCEQNLNHDAMYWYRQDPGQGLRLIYYSQIVNDFQKGDIAEGYSVSREKKESFPLTVTSAQKNPTAFYLCASSQGTFSRVDTQYFGPGTRLTVL.

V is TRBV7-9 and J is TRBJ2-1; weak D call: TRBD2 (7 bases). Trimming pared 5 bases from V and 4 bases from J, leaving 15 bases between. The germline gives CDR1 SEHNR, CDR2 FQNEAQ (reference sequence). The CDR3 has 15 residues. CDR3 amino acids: CASSPRRGPYNEQFF. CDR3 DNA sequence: TGTGCCAGCAGCCCCCGGCGGGGGCCTTACAATGAGCAGTTCTTC.

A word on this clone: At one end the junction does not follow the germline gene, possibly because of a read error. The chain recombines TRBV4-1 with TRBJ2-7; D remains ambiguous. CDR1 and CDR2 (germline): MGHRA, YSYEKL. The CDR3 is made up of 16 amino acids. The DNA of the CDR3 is TGCGCCAGCAGCGAAGAGGCTCGGGTTTTGATGTACGAGCAGTACTTC. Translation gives CASSEEARVLMYEQYF.

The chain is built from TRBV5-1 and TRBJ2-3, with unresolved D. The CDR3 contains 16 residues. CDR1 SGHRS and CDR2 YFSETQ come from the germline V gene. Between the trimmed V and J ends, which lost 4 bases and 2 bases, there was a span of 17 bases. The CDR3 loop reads CASSAAAITTTDTQYF. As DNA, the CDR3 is TGCGCCAGCAGCGCGGCAGCCATAACAACCACAGATACGCAGTATTTT.

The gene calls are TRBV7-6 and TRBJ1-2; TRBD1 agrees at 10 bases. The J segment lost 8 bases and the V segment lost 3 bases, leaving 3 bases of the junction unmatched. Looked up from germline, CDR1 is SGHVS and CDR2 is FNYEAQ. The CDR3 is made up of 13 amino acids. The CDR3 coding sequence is TGTGCCAGCAGCTTTGGGACAGGGGCCGGCTACACCTTC. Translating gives CASSFGTGAGYTF.

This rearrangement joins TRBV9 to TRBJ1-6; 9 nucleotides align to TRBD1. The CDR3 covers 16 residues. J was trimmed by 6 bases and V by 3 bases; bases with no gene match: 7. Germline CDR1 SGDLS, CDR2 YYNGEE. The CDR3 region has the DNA TGTGCCAGCAGCGGGTGGGGGACAGGGTTTAATTCACCCCTCCACTTT. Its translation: CASSGWGTGFNSPLHF.

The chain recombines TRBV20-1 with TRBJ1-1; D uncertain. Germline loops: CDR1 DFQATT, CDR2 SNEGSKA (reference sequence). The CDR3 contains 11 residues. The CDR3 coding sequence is TGCAGGAGCGGCCTGAACACTGAAGCTTTCTTT. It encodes CRSGLNTEAFF.

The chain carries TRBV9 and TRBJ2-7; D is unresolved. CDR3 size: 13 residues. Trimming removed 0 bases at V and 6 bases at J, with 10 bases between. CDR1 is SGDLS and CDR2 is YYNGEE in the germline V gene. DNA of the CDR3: TGTGCCAGCAGCGTAGTTACTTTTGGCGAGCAGTACTTC. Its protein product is CASSVVTFGEQYF.

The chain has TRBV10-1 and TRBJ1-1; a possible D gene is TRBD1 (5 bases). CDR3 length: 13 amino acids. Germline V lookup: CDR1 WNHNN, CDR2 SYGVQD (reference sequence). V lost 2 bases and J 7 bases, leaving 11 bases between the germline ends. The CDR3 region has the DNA TGCGCCAGCAGTGAGCGGGGGGGGGATGAAGCTTTCTTT. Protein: CASSERGGDEAFF.

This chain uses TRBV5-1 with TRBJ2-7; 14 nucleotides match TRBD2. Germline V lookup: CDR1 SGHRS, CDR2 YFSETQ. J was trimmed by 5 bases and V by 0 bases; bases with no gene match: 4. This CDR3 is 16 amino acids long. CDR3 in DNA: TGCGCCAGCAGCTTGGGACTAGCGGGAGGGCCTGACGAGCAGTACTTC. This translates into CASSLGLAGGPDEQYF.

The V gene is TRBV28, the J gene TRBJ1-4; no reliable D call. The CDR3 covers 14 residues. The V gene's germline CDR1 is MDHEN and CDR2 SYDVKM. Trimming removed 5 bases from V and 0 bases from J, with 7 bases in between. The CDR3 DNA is TGTGCCAGCAGTCAAGTAGCAACTAATGAAAAACTGTTTTTT. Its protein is CASSQVATNEKLFF.

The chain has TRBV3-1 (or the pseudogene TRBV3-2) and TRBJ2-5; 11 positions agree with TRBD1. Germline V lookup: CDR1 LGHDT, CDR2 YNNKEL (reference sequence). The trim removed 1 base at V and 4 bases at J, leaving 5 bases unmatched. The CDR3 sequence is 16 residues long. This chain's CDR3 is CASSQGGQGGLETQYF. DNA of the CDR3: TGTGCCAGCAGCCAAGGGGGACAGGGGGGGTTAGAGACCCAGTACTTC.

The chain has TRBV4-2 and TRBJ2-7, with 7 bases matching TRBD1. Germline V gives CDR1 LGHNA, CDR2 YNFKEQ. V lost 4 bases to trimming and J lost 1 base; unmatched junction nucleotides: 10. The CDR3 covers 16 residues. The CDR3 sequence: CASSLLDVGQSYEQYF. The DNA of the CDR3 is TGTGCCAGCAGCCTCCTCGACGTGGGACAGTCCTACGAGCAGTACTTC.

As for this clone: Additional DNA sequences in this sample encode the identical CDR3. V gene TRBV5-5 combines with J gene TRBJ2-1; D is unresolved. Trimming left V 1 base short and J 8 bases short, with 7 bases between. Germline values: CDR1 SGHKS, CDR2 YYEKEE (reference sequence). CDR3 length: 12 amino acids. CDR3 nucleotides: TGTGCCAGCAGCTTGCCCCCGGATGAGCAGTTCTTC. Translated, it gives CASSLPPDEQFF.

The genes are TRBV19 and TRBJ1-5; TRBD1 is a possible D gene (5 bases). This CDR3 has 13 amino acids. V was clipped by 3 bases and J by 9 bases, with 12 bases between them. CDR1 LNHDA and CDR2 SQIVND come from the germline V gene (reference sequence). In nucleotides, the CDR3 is TGTGCCAGTAGTATTGGGGGGGAACTGCCCCAGCATTTT. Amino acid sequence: CASSIGGELPQHF.

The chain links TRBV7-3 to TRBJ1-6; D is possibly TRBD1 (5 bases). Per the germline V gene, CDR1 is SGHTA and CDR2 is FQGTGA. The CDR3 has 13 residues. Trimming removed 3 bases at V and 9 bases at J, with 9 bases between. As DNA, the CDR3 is TGTGCCAGCAGCTTGACAGTGAGTTCACCCCTCCACTTT. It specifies CASSLTVSSPLHF. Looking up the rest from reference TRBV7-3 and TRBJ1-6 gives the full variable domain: GAGVSQTPSNKVTEKGKYVELRCDPISGHTALYWYRQSLGQGPEFLIYFQGTGAADDSGLPNDRFFAVRPEGSVSTLKIQRTERGDSAVYLCASSLTVSSPLHFGNGTRLTVT.

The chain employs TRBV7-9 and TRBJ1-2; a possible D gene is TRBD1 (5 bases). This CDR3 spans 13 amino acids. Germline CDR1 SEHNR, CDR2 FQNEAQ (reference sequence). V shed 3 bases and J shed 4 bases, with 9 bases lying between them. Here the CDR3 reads CASSFGGGYGYTF. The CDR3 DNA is TGTGCCAGCAGCTTCGGGGGTGGCTATGGCTACACCTTC.

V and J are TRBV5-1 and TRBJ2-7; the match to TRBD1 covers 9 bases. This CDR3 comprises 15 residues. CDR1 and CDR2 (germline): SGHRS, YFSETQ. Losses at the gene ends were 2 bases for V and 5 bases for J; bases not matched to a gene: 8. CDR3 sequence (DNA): TGCGCCAGCAGCTTACCCGGACAGGGGAGGGACGAGCAGTACTTC. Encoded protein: CASSLPGQGRDEQYF.

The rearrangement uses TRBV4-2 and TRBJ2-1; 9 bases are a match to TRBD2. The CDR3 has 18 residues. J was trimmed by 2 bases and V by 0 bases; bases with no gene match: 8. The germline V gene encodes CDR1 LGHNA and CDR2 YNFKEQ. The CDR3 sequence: CASSQEKSAGGPYNEQFF. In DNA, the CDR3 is TGTGCCAGCAGCCAAGAGAAATCAGCGGGGGGACCCTACAATGAGCAGTTCTTC.

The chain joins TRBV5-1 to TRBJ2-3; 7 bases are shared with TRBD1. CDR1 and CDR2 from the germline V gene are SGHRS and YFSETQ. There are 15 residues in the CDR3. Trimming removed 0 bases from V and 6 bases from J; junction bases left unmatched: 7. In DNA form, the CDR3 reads TGCGCCAGCAGCTTGGAACAGGGGCGCTCGGATACGCAGTATTTT. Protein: CASSLEQGRSDTQYF.

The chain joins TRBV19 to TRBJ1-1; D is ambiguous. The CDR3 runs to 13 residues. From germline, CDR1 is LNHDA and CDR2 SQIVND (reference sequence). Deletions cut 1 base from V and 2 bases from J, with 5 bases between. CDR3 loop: CASSIGQNTEAFF. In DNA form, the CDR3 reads TGTGCCAGTAGTATAGGGCAAAACACTGAAGCTTTCTTT.